This T cell receptor beta chain comes out of a study of early T cells in non-severe SARS-CoV-2 infection. About the research overall: Unsorted whole blood bulk RNA was sequenced, with unpaired chains.

Each single cDNA molecule received a unique molecular identifier. TCRdb fed the 5' RACE reads into MiXCR, producing one record per CDR3 protein. This table has some 89,000 distinct CDR3 sequences, approximately 9.9% appearing once. Turning to this clonotype: What it binds is unknown.

Findings of the study overall: VDJdb matches were skewed toward anti-spike CD8 T cell responses.

Germline-derived CDR1 and CDR2 are MGHRA and YSYEKL. This CDR3 contains 17 residues. The V end lost 6 bases, the J end lost 4 bases, and 22 bases lay between the germline ends. The sample in question was whole blood, obtained at baseline. The receptor comes from an adult who was a healthcare worker with PCR-confirmed SARS-CoV-2 infection or an uninfected control (not recorded which). V and J are TRBV4-1 and TRBJ2-1, with a tentative D call TRBD2 (5 bases). The CDR3 DNA reads as TGCGCCAGCAGTTACGACCTCGGGGAGACGATTTACAATGAGCAGTTCTTC. This sequence encodes CASSYDLGETIYNEQFF.